This T cell receptor (beta chain) is drawn from a study of T cells in localized non-small cell lung cancer. About this clone: Its cognate antigen is unknown.

Study outcomes and limitations: In adjacent lung appeared a median 57 of the top 100 tumor clones.

TCRdb keeps only in-frame clones here, not all; method: immunoSEQ multiplex PCR. The table includes nearly 4,500 clones, under 25% detected once. Germline CDR1 is LNHNV and CDR2 is YYDKDF (reference sequence). The CDR3 loop spans 17 amino acids. The V and J ends lost 3 bases and 5 bases, in that order; junction bases with no gene match: 7. The sequencing here drew on lung tumor tissue, taken before any cancer treatment. The gene calls are TRBV15 and TRBJ2-2; 12 bases match TRBD1. The clonotype was recovered from a female donor older than 55 with stage I lung adenocarcinoma. The chain's CDR3 is CATSRRDRGQGTGELFF. DNA for the CDR3: TGTGCCACCAGCAGGAGGGACAGGGGGCAGGGAACCGGGGAGCTGTTTTTT.